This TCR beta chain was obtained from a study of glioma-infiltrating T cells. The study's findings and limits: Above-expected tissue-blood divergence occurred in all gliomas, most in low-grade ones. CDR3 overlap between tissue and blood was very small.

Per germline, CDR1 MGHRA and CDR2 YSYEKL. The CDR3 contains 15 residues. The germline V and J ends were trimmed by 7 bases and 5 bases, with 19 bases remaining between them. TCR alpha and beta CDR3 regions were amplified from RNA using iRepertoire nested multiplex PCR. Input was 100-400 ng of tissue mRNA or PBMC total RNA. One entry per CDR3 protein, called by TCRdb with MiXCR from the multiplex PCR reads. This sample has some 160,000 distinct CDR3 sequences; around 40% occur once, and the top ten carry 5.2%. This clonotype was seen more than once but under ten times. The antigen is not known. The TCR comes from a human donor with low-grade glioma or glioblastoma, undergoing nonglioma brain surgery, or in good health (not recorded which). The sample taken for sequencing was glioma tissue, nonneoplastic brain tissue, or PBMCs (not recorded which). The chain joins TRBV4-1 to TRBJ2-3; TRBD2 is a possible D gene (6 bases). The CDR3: CASTRDASVVDTQYF. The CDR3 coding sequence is TGCGCCAGCACCCGTGACGCTAGCGTGGTAGATACGCAGTATTTT.